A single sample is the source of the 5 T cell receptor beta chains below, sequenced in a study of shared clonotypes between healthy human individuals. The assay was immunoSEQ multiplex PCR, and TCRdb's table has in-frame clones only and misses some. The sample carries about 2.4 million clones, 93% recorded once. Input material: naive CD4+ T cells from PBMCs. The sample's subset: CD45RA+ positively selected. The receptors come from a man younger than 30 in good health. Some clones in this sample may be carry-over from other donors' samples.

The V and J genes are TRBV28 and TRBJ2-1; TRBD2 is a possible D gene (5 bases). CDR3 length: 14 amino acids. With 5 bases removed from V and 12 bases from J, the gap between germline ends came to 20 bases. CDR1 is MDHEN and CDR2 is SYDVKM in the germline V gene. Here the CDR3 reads CASSRLSGILGQFF. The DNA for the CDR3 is TGTGCCAGCAGTCGTCTTTCCGGGATTCTCGGGCAGTTCTTC.

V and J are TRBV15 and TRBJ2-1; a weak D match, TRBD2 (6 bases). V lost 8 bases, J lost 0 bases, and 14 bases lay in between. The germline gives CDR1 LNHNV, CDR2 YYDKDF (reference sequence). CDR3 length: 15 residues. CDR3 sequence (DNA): TGTGCCACCCGGCGAGCGGGCTACTCCTACAATGAGCAGTTCTTC. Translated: CATRRAGYSYNEQFF.

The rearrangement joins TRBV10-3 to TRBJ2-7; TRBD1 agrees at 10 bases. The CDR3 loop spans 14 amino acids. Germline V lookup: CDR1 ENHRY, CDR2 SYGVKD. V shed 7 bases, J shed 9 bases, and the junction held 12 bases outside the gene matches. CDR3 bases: TGTGCCATCAAGTCGACAGGGGGCGGTTTAGCGCAGTACTTC. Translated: CAIKSTGGGLAQYF.

The CDR3 reads CASSLDRVPGNTIYF. The CDR3, as DNA: TGTGCCAGCAGCTTAGACAGGGTCCCTGGAAACACCATATATTTT. The chain employs TRBV11-2 and TRBJ1-3; possibly TRBD1 for D (5 bases). The ends were cut back, 0 bases at V and 2 bases at J, with 8 bases in the middle. The CDR3 runs 15 residues. The germline V gene has CDR1 SGHAT and CDR2 FQNNGV.

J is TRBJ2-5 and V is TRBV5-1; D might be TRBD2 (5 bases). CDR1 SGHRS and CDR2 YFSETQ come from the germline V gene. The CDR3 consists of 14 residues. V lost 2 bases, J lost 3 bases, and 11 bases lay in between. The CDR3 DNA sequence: TGCGCCAGCAGCTTTCGGGGTGCCAAAGAGACCCAGTACTTC. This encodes CASSFRGAKETQYF. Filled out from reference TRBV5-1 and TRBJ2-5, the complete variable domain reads KAGVTQTPRYLIKTRGQQVTLSCSPISGHRSVSWYQQTPGQGLQFLFEYFSETQRNKGNFPGRFSGRQFSNSRSEMNVSTLELGDSALYLCASSFRGAKETQYFGPGTRLLVL.